The 8 T cell receptor beta chains in this list originate from one sample, sequenced in a study of T cells of healthy individuals. Each CDR3 protein gets one entry after TCRdb re-called the 5' RACE reads with MiXCR. The sample includes around 79,000 distinct CDR3 sequences, roughly 5.1% of them seen just once. The source of these receptors is a female donor in good health.

This chain uses TRBV9 with TRBJ1-1; D is perhaps TRBD1 (5 bases). The CDR3 extends over 15 amino acids. Germline V gene sequence: CDR1 SGDLS, CDR2 YYNGEE. V shed 0 bases and J shed 3 bases, with 12 bases lying between them. CDR3 amino acids: CASSVAAGQDTEAFF. The CDR3 nucleotides are TGTGCCAGCAGCGTAGCGGCAGGGCAGGACACTGAAGCTTTCTTT. The variable domain in full, with the rest retrieved from reference TRBV9 and TRBJ1-1, is DSGVTQTPKHLITATGQRVTLRCSPRSGDLSVYWYQQSLDQGLQFLIQYYNGEERAKGNILERFSAQQFPDLHSELNLSSLELGDSALYFCASSVAAGQDTEAFFGQGTRLTVV.

This clonotype was found many times. V usage is TRBV5-6 and J usage is TRBJ2-3; 11 bases match TRBD2. CDR1 is SGHDT, CDR2 YYEEEE, per germline. This CDR3 is built from 18 residues. Losses at the gene ends were 4 bases for V and 0 bases for J; bases not matched to a gene: 10. CDR3: CASSPRGTSGDSTDTQYF. DNA of the CDR3: TGTGCCAGCAGCCCGAGGGGGACTAGCGGAGACAGCACAGATACGCAGTATTTT.

This clonotype was seen ten or more times. This rearrangement joins TRBV6-5 to TRBJ1-1; D is perhaps TRBD1 (5 bases). Trimming pared 6 bases from V and 8 bases from J, leaving 13 bases between. The CDR3 is 12 residues long. CDR1 and CDR2 from the germline V gene are MNHEY and SVGAGI. This CDR3 reads CASSSGGREAFF. The CDR3 bases are TGTGCCAGCAGCTCGGGGGGTAGGGAAGCTTTCTTT.

There are many counts of this clonotype. The chain has TRBV12-5 and TRBJ2-1; TRBD2 might be the D (5 bases). V shed 0 bases and J shed 10 bases, with 7 bases lying between them. The CDR3 has 12 amino acids. CDR1 is LGHNT, CDR2 FRNRAP, per germline. The CDR3 spells CASGLVRREQFF. DNA of the CDR3: TGTGCTAGTGGTTTGGTACGGAGGGAGCAGTTCTTC.

This clonotype was seen repeatedly, ten times or more. The chain recombines TRBV7-9 with TRBJ2-5; D gene unclear. Germline CDR1 SEHNR, CDR2 FQNEAQ (reference sequence). The CDR3 consists of 14 residues. V dropped 0 bases and J dropped 1 base, with 6 bases sitting between them. The CDR3 nucleotides are TGTGCCAGCAGCTTAGCCTCAGGCCAAGAGACCCAGTACTTC. Its translation is CASSLASGQETQYF.

This clonotype has a handful of counts. The chain combines TRBV6-6 with TRBJ2-3; 8 bases map to TRBD2. This CDR3 has 16 residues. Germline-derived CDR1 and CDR2 are MNHNY and SVGAGI (reference sequence). The junction had 12 bases not matched to a gene; V was cut back by 6 bases and J by 4 bases. This CDR3 reads CASSSTSGSGADTQYF. Written as DNA, the CDR3 is TGTGCCAGCAGCTCAACGAGCGGGAGTGGGGCAGATACGCAGTATTTT.

The rearrangement joins TRBV12-3 or TRBV12-4 to TRBJ1-6; perhaps TRBD1 as D (5 bases). The CDR3 contains 12 residues. The V and J ends lost 5 bases and 14 bases respectively, with 13 bases between them. CDR3 nucleotides: TGTGCCAGCAGTAACCGGGACCAGACCCTCCACTTT. It is translated as CASSNRDQTLHF.

This clonotype was observed at least ten times. The V call is TRBV20-1, the J call TRBJ2-1; D is perhaps TRBD2 (6 bases). The ends were cut back, 6 bases at V and 6 bases at J, with 9 bases in the middle. Germline V lookup: CDR1 DFQATT, CDR2 SNEGSKA (reference sequence). CDR3 length: 11 residues. The CDR3 sequence is CSAPTSNEQFF. The CDR3, as DNA: TGCAGTGCCCCGACTAGCAATGAGCAGTTCTTC.